This TCR beta chain was sequenced for a study of shared clonotypes between healthy human individuals. Notes on the study in general: Since donors were few, the genetic and exposure-history diversity represented was limited.

This table comes from immunoSEQ multiplex PCR, and its TCRdb copy is limited to in-frame clones, with some not included. The profile shows about 490,000 clones, 79% of them singletons. Comment on this clone: Its specificity is not known.

CDR1 and CDR2 from the germline V gene are MNHNY and SVGAGI (reference sequence). The CDR3 extends over 16 amino acids. Trimming stripped 0 bases from V and 7 bases from J, with 16 bases between. V usage is TRBV6-6 and J usage is TRBJ2-1, with D perhaps matching TRBD2 (6 bases). This receptor was obtained from a woman aged 40 to 49 in good health. Some clones in this sample may be carry-over from other donors' samples. The material sequenced was PBMCs. The CDR3 reads CASSYSKGGGKNEQFF. Here the CDR3 DNA reads TGTGCCAGCAGTTACTCGAAGGGAGGCGGAAAGAATGAGCAGTTCTTC.